The subject of this entry is one TCR beta chain. Its specificity is not known. One end of the junction fails to match germline, which may point to a read error. This CDR3 has 15 residues. Germline-derived CDR1 and CDR2 are SEHNR and FQNEAQ (reference sequence). This sample is drawn from a study of T cells in Graves' hyperthyroidism and ophthalmopathy. Study observations and caveats: Blood also held most thyroid clonotypes expanded beyond 0.001.

RNA transcripts served as the template for amplifying TCR beta CDR3 regions. A set of HTBI primers served as the primers for a first-round RT-PCR of the TCR CDR3. TCRdb processed the multiplex PCR reads anew with MiXCR; each CDR3 protein has one entry. Counted here are approximately 590,000 distinct CDR3 sequences, under 60% occurring once; the ten biggest clones make up nearly 8.5%. The receptor was derived from a woman between 18 and 29 years old with Graves' hyperthyroidism. The sample consisted of peripheral blood or thyroid tissue (not recorded which). The V gene is TRBV7-9, the J gene TRBJ2-5; TRBD2 might be the D (5 bases). DNA for the CDR3: TGCGCCAGCAGCTACGGTAGCGACCCCCAAGAGACCCAGTACTTC. Amino acid sequence: CASSYGSDPQETQYF.